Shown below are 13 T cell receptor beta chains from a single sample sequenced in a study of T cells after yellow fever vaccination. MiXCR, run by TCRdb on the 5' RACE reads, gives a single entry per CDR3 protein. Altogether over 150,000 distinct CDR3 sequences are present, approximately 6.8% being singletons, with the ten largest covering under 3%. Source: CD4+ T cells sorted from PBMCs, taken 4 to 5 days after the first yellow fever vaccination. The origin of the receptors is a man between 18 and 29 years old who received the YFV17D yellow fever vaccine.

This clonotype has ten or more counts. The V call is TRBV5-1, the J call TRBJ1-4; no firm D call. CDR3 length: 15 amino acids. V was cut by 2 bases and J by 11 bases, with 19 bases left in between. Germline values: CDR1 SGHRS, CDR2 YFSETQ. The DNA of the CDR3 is TGCGCCAGCAGCTTCTACGGGCCTCACTTAGGGAAACTGTTTTTT. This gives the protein CASSFYGPHLGKLFF. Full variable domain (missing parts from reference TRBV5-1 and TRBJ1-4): KAGVTQTPRYLIKTRGQQVTLSCSPISGHRSVSWYQQTPGQGLQFLFEYFSETQRNKGNFPGRFSGRQFSNSRSEMNVSTLELGDSALYLCASSFYGPHLGKLFFGSGTQLSVL.

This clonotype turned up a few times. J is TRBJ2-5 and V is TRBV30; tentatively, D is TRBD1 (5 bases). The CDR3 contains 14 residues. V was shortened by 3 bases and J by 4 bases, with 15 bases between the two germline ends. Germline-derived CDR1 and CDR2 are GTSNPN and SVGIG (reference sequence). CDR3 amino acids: CAWRGRRARETQYF. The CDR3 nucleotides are TGTGCCTGGAGGGGGCGGAGAGCCCGAGAGACCCAGTACTTC.

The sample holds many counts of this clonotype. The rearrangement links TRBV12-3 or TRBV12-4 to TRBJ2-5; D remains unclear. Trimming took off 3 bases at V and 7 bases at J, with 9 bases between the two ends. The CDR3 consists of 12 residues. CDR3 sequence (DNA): TGTGCCAGCAGTTTCAGGAGAGGGACCCAGTACTTC. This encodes CASSFRRGTQYF.

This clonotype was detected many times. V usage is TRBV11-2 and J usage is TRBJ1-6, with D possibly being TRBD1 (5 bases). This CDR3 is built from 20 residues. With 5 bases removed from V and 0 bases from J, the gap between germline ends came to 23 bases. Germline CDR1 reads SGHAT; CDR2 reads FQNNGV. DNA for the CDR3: TGTGCCAGCAGCCCTGGTTCCGGGACGCCCTTCTTCTCCTATAATTCACCCCTCCACTTT. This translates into CASSPGSGTPFFSYNSPLHF.

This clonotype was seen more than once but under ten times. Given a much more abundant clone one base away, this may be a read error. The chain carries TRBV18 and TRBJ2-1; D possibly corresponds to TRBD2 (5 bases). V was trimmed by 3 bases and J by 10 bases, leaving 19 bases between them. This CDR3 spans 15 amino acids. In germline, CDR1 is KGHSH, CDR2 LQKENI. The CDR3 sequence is CASSPPASGPGEQFF. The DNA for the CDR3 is TGTGCCAGCTCACCGCCAGCCAGTGGGCCGGGGGAGCAGTTCTTC.

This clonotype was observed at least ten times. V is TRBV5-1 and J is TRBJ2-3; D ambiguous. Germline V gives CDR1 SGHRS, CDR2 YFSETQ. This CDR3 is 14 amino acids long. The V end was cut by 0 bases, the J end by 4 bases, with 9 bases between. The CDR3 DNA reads TGCGCCAGCAGCTTGGGGACGGAAGCAGATACGCAGTATTTT. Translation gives CASSLGTEADTQYF.

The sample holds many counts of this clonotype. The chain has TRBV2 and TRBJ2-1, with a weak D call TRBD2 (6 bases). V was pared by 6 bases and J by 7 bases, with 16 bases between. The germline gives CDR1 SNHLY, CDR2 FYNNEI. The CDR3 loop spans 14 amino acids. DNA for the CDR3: TGTGCCAGCAGCACCTCCGGGGGTGGAAATGAGCAGTTCTTC. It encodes CASSTSGGGNEQFF.

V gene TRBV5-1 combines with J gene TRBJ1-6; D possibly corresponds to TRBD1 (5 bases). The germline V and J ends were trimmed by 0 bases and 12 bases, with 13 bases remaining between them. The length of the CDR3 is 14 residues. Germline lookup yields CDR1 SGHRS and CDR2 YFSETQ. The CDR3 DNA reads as TGCGCCAGCAGCTTGGAGGGGTCTGCAGAACCCCTCCACTTT. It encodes CASSLEGSAEPLHF. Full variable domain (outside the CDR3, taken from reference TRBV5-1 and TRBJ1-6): KAGVTQTPRYLIKTRGQQVTLSCSPISGHRSVSWYQQTPGQGLQFLFEYFSETQRNKGNFPGRFSGRQFSNSRSEMNVSTLELGDSALYLCASSLEGSAEPLHFGNGTRLTVT.

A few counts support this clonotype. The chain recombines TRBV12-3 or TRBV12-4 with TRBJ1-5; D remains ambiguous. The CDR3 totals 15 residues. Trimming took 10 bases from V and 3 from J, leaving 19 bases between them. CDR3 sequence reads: CATREGGTNNQPQHF. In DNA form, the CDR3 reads TGTGCCACCCGGGAAGGCGGCACAAACAATCAGCCCCAGCATTTT.

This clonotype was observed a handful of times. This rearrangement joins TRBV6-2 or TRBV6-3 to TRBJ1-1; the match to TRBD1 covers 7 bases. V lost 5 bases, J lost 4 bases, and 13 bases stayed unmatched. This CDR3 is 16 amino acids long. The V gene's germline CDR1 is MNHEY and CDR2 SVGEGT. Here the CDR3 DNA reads TGTGCCAGCAGTCCACTGACAGGGCGGCGGGGCACTGAAGCTTTCTTT. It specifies CASSPLTGRRGTEAFF.

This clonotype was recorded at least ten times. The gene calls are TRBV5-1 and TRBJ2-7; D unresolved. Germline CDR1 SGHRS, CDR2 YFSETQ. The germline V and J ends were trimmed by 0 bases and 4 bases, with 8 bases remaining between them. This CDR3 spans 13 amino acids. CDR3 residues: CASSLASGYEQYV. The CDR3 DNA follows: TGCGCCAGCAGCTTGGCGTCTGGGTACGAGCAGTACGTC.

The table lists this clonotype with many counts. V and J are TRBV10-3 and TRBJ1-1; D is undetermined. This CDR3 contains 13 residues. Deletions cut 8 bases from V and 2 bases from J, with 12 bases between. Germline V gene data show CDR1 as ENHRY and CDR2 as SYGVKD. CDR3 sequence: CAISPGSNTEAFF. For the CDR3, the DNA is TGTGCCATCTCACCCGGGAGCAACACTGAAGCTTTCTTT.

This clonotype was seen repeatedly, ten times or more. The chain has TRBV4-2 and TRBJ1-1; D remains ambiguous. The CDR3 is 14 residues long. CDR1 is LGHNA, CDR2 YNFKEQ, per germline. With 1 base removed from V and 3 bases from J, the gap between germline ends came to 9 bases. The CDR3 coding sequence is TGTGCCAGCAGCCAAGGGTTCCGGGACACTGAAGCTTTCTTT. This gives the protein CASSQGFRDTEAFF.